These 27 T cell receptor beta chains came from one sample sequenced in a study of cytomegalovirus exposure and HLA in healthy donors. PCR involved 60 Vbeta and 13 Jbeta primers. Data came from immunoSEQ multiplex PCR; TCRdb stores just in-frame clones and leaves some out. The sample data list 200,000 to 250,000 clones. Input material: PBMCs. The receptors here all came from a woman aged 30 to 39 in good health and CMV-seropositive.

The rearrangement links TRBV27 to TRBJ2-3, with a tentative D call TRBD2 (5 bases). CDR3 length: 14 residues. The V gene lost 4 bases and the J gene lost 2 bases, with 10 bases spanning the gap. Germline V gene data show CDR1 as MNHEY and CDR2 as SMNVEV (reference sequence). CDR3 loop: CASSYLTNTDTQYF. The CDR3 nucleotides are TGTGCCAGCAGTTACCTGACTAACACAGATACGCAGTATTTT.

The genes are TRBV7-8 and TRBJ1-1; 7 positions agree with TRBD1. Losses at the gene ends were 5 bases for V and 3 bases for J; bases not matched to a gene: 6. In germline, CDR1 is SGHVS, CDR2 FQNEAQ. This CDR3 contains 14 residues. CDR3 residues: CASSRGTVDTEAFF. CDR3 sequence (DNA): TGTGCCAGCAGCAGAGGGACAGTGGACACTGAAGCTTTCTTT.

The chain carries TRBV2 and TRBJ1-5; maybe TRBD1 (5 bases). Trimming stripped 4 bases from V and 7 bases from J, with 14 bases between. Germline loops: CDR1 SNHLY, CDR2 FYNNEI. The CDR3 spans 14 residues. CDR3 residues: CASSGPTDQQPQHF. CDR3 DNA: TGTGCCAGCAGTGGACCGACAGATCAGCAGCCCCAGCATTTT.

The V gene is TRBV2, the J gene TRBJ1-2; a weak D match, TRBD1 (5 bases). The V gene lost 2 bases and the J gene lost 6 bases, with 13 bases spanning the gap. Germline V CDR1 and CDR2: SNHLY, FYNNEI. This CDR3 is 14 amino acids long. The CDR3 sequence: CASSEIPGPHGYTF. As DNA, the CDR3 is TGTGCCAGCAGTGAAATTCCAGGGCCCCATGGCTACACCTTC.

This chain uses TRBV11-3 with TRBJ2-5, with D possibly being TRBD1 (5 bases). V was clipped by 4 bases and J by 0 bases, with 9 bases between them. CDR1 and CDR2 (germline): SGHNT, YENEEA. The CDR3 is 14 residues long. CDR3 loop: CASSSRQNQETQYF. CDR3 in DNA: TGTGCCAGCAGCTCCCGACAGAACCAAGAGACCCAGTACTTC.

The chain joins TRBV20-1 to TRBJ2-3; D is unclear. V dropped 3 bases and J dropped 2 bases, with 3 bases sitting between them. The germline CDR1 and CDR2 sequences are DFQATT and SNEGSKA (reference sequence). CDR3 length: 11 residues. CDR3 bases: TGCAGTGCTAGCCACACAGATACGCAGTATTTT. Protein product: CSASHTDTQYF.

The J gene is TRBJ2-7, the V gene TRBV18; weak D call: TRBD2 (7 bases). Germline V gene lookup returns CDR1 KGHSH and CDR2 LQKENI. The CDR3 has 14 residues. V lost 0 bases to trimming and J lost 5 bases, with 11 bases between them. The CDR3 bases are TGTGCCAGCTCACCACCCGGGGGGCCCAACGAGCAGTACTTC. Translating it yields CASSPPGGPNEQYF.

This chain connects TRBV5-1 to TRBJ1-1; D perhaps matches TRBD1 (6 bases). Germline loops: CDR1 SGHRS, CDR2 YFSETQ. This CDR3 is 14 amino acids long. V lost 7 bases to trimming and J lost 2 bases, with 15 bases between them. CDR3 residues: CASGGQNPNTEAFF. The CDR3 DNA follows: TGCGCCAGCGGCGGACAGAACCCAAACACTGAAGCTTTCTTT.

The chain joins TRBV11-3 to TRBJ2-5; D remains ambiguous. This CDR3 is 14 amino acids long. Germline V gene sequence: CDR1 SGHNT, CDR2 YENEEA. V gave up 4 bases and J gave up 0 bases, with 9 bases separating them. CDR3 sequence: CASSSATDQETQYF. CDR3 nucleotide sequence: TGTGCCAGCAGCTCCGCCACTGACCAAGAGACCCAGTACTTC.

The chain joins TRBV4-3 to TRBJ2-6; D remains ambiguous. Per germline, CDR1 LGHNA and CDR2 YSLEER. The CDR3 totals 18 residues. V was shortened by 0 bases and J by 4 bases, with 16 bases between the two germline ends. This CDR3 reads CASSQDKWAGSGANVLTF. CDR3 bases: TGCGCCAGCAGCCAAGATAAATGGGCAGGCTCCGGGGCCAACGTCCTGACTTTC.

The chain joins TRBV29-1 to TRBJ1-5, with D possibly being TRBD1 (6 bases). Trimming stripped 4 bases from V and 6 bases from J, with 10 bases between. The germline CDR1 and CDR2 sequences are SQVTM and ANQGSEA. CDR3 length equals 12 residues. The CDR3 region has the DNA TGCAGCGTTGGGGGGACAAGTCAGCCCCAGCATTTT. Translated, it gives CSVGGTSQPQHF.

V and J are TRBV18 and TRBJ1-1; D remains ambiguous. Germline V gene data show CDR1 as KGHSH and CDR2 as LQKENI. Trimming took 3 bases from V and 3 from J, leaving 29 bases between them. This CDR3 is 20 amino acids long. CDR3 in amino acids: CASSPQIRAVRSLFDTEAFF. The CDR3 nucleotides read TGTGCCAGCTCACCCCAAATTCGAGCGGTACGGTCTCTTTTCGACACTGAAGCTTTCTTT.

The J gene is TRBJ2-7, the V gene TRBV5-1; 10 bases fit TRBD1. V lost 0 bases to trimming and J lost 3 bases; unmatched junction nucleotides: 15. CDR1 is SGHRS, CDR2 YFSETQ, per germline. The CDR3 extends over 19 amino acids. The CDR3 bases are TGCGCCAGCAGCTTGGTTTCACGTTCCGGGACAGGGGCCAACTACGAGCAGTACTTC. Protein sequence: CASSLVSRSGTGANYEQYF.

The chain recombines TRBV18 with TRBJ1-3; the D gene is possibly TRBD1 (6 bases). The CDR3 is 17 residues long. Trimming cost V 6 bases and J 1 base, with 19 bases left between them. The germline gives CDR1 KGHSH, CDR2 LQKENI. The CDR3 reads CASSFVDPGESGNTIYF. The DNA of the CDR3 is TGTGCCAGCTCCTTCGTCGACCCAGGGGAATCTGGAAACACCATATATTTT.

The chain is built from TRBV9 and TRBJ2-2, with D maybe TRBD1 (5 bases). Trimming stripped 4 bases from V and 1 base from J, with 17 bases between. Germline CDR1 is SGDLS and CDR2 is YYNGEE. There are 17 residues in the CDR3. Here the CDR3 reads CASSTPQGQGNTGELFF. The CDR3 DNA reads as TGTGCCAGCAGCACCCCTCAGGGCCAGGGGAACACCGGGGAGCTGTTTTTT.

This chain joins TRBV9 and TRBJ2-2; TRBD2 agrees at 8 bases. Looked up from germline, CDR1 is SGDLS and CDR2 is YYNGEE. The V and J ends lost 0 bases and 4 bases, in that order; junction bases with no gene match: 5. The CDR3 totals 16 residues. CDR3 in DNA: TGTGCCAGCAGCGTAGGTGGCGGGGGGATCACCGGGGAGCTGTTTTTT. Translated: CASSVGGGGITGELFF.

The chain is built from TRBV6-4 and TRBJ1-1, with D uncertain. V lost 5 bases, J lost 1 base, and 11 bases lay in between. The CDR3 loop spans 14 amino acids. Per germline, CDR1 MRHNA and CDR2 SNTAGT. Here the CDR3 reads CASSKSTANTEAFF. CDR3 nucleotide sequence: TGTGCCAGCAGTAAATCGACTGCGAACACTGAAGCTTTCTTT.

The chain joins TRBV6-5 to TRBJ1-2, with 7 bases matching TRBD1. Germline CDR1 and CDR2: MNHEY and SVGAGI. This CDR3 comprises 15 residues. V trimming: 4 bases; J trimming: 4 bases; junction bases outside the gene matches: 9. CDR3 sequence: CASSSTGVRSYGYTF. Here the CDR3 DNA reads TGTGCCAGCAGTTCCACAGGGGTTCGGAGCTATGGCTACACCTTC.

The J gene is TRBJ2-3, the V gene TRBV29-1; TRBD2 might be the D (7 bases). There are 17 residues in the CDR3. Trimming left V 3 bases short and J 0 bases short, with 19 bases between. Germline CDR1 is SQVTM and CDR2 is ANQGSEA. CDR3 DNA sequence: TGCAGCGTTGACAGCGGGGTGATTGGACAGAGCACAGATACGCAGTATTTT. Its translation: CSVDSGVIGQSTDTQYF.

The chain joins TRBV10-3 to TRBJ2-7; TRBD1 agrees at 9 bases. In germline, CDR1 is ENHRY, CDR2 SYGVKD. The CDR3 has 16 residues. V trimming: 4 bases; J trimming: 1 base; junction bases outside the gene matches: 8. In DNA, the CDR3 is TGTGCCATCAGTGCTCCTCCGGGACAGGGATCCTACGAGCAGTACTTC. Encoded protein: CAISAPPGQGSYEQYF.

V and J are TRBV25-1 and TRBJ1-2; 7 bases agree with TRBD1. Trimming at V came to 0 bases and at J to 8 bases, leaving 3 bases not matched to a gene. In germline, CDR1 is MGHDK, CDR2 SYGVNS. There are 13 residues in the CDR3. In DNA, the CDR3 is TGTGCCAGCAGTGAATATCCAGGGGGAGGCTACACCTTC. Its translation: CASSEYPGGGYTF.

DNA of the CDR3: TGTGCCAGCAGCCCCCAGTGGGTGCAGGGTAAAGTAAAACTGTTTTTT. It encodes CASSPQWVQGKVKLFF. V is TRBV28 and J is TRBJ1-4, with D possibly matching TRBD1 (5 bases). V dropped 6 bases and J dropped 10 bases, with 24 bases sitting between them. The CDR3 has 16 residues. The germline V gene encodes CDR1 MDHEN and CDR2 SYDVKM.

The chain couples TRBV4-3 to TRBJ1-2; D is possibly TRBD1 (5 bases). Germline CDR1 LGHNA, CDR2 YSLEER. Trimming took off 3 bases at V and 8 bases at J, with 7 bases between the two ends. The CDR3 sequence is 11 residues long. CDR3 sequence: CASSQGGGYTF. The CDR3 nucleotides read TGCGCCAGCAGCCAGGGGGGAGGCTACACCTTC.

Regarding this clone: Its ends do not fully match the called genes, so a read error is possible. CDR3 in DNA: TGTGCCGGCAGCTTAGGAAACAGCCTCCAAGAGACCCAGTACTTC. Amino acid sequence: CAGSLGNSLQETQYF. The rearrangement uses TRBV7-2 and TRBJ2-5; D is ambiguous. This CDR3 region has 15 residues. Germline V gene lookup returns CDR1 SGHTA and CDR2 FQGNSA.

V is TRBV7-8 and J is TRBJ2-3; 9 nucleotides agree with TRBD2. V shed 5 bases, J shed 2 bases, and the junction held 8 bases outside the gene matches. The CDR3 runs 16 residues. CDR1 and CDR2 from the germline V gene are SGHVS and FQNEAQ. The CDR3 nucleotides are TGTGCCAGCAGCCTTGGGCTAGCGGGACCCACAGATACGCAGTATTTT. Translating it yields CASSLGLAGPTDTQYF.

The chain's CDR3 is CASSSVTENTGELFF. CDR3 DNA sequence: TGTGCCAGCAGCTCCGTGACTGAAAACACCGGGGAGCTGTTTTTT. The chain carries TRBV13 and TRBJ2-2; D ambiguous. The CDR3 runs 15 residues. Germline assignment: CDR1 PRHDT and CDR2 FYEKMQ (reference sequence). V was pared by 4 bases and J by 2 bases, with 11 bases between.

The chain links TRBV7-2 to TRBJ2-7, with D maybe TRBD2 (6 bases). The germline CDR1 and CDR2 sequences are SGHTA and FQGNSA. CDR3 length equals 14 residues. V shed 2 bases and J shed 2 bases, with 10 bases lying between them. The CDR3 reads CASSLRLETYEQYF. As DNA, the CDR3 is TGTGCCAGCAGCTTAAGACTAGAGACCTACGAGCAGTACTTC.